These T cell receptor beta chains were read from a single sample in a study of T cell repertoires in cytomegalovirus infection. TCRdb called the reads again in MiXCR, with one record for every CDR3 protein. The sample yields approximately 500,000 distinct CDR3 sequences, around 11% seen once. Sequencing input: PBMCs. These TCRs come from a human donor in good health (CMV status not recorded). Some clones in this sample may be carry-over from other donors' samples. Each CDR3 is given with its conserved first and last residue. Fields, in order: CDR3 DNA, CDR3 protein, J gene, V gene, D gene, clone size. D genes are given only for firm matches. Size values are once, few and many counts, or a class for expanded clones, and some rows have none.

DNA: TGTGCCAGTTGGGACAGGGGAAAAAATCAGCCCCAGCATTTT
CDR3: CASWDRGKNQPQHF
J: TRBJ1-5
V: TRBV19
D: TRBD1
size: many

DNA: TGTGCCAGCCGCGGCCTGACAGAGACCAATCAGCCCCAGCATTTT
CDR3: CASRGLTETNQPQHF
J: TRBJ1-5
V: TRBV28
D: NA
size: many

DNA: TGTGCCTGGAGTGTAGGGCGGGGGGACGATGAGCAGTTCTTC
CDR3: CAWSVGRGDDEQFF
J: TRBJ2-1
V: TRBV30
D: TRBD2
size: many

DNA: TGTGCCAGCAGTTTAAGGGTTAGCTCCTACGAGCAGTACTTC
CDR3: CASSLRVSSYEQYF
J: TRBJ2-7
V: TRBV28
D: NA
size: many

DNA: TGTGCCAGCAGCTTAGCGACCCAGGGAGTGAACACTGAAGCTTTCTTT
CDR3: CASSLATQGVNTEAFF
J: TRBJ1-1
V: TRBV11-1
D: NA
size: few

DNA: TGTGCCAGCTGTTATAGGACAGGACTCCAAGAGACCCAGTACTTC
CDR3: CASCYRTGLQETQYF
J: TRBJ2-5
V: TRBV6-6
D: TRBD1
size: many

DNA: TGTGCCAGTAGTCGTCGACAGGGATTCTCGGGAGGAAACACCATATATTTT
CDR3: CASSRRQGFSGGNTIYF
J: TRBJ1-3
V: TRBV19
D: TRBD1
size: few

DNA: TGTGCCAGCAGTTTTTCTAGGGCCCCCCCTTACGAGCAGTACTTC
CDR3: CASSFSRAPPYEQYF
J: TRBJ2-7
V: TRBV12-3/TRBV12-4
D: NA
size: NA

DNA: TGTGCCAGCAGTGAATATAGTGGGGCTGAAGCTTTCTTT
CDR3: CASSEYSGAEAFF
J: TRBJ1-1
V: TRBV25-1
D: NA
size: few

DNA: TGTGCTAGTGGTTTGGTACCCGGGGAGCTGTTTTTT
CDR3: CASGLVPGELFF
J: TRBJ2-2
V: TRBV12-5
D: NA
size: many